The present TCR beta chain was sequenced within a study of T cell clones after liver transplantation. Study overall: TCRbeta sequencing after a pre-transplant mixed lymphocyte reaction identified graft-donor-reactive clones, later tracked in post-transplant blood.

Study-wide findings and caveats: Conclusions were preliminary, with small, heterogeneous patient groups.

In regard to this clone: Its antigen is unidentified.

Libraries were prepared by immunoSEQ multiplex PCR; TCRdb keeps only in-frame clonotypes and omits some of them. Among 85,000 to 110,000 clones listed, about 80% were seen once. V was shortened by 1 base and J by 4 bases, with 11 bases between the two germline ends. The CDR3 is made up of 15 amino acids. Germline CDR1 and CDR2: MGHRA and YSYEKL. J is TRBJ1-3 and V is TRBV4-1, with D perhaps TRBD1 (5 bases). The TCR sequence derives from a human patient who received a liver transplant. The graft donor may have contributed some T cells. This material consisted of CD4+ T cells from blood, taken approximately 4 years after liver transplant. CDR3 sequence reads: CASSQGQGDGNTIYF. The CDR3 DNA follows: TGCGCCAGCAGCCAAGGTCAGGGTGACGGAAACACCATATATTTT.